A selection of T cell receptor beta chains follows, all from one sample in a study of blood T cell repertoires in COVID-19. The assay was immunoSEQ multiplex PCR, and TCRdb's table has in-frame clones only and misses some. The table shows under 300,000 clones, with 82% occurring only once. Material for sequencing was peripheral blood. All receptors come from a woman aged 55-70 years with active or convalescent COVID-19. The CDR3 runs from the conserved cysteine through the conserved F or W. Fields, in order: CDR3 DNA, CDR3 protein, D gene, V gene, J gene, clone size. D genes are given only for firm matches. A row's size may be missing; if present it is once, few, many or a size class.

CDR3nt: TGTGCCAGTAGCCAGCGTAGCTCTGGAAACACCATATATTTT
CDR3aa: CASSQRSSGNTIYF
d_gene: .
v_gene: TRBV19
j_gene: TRBJ1-3
abundance: .

CDR3nt: TGTGCCAGCAGCCCGAGCCGGGACAGGGGTCGCGAGCAGTACTTC
CDR3aa: CASSPSRDRGREQYF
d_gene: TRBD1
v_gene: TRBV7-2
j_gene: TRBJ2-7
abundance: .

CDR3nt: TGTGCCGCCAGGGTGAACACTGAAGCTTTCTTT
CDR3aa: CAARVNTEAFF
d_gene: .
v_gene: TRBV10-3
j_gene: TRBJ1-1
abundance: .

CDR3nt: TGTGCCAGCAGCCACCCACTAGCGGGGGGTTACAATGAGCAGTTCTTC
CDR3aa: CASSHPLAGGYNEQFF
d_gene: TRBD2
v_gene: TRBV11-2
j_gene: TRBJ2-1
abundance: .

CDR3nt: TGCGCCAGCAGCGAAGGGACAGGGGGTATATACGAGCAGTACTTC
CDR3aa: CASSEGTGGIYEQYF
d_gene: TRBD1
v_gene: TRBV5-1
j_gene: TRBJ2-7
abundance: .

CDR3nt: TGTGCCAGCAGCGCCCCAGAACATCGACAGAGGACAGACCAGATTGAAGCTTTCTTT
CDR3aa: CASSAPEHRQRTDQIEAFF
d_gene: .
v_gene: TRBV9
j_gene: TRBJ1-1
abundance: .

CDR3nt: TGCGCCAGCAGCCATTACAGGGGTGGCTACACCTTC
CDR3aa: CASSHYRGGYTF
d_gene: TRBD1
v_gene: TRBV4-3
j_gene: TRBJ1-2
abundance: .

CDR3nt: TGTGCCAGCAGCCCGATTGGAGATGGTGAAAAACTGTTTTTT
CDR3aa: CASSPIGDGEKLFF
d_gene: .
v_gene: TRBV16
j_gene: TRBJ1-4
abundance: .

CDR3nt: TGTGCCAGCAGCGTTGGGTCTAGCCTCAATGAGCAGTTCTTC
CDR3aa: CASSVGSSLNEQFF
d_gene: .
v_gene: TRBV9
j_gene: TRBJ2-1
abundance: .

CDR3nt: TGTGCCTGGAGTCTGGGACAGGGCCATAATGGCTACACCTTC
CDR3aa: CAWSLGQGHNGYTF
d_gene: TRBD1
v_gene: TRBV30
j_gene: TRBJ1-2
abundance: once

CDR3nt: TGCAGTGTTTACACGGGGTATGGCTACACCTTC
CDR3aa: CSVYTGYGYTF
d_gene: .
v_gene: TRBV20-1
j_gene: TRBJ1-2
abundance: .

CDR3nt: TGTGCCTGGAATGGACAGAAGCGCAATGAGCAGTTCTTC
CDR3aa: CAWNGQKRNEQFF
d_gene: .
v_gene: TRBV30
j_gene: TRBJ2-1
abundance: .

CDR3nt: TGTGCCAGCAGTCAGCGACAGGGTACCTGGGAGACCCAGTACTTC
CDR3aa: CASSQRQGTWETQYF
d_gene: TRBD1
v_gene: TRBV6-6
j_gene: TRBJ2-5
abundance: .

CDR3nt: TGTGCCAGCTCTATAGGGGACAGGGCGAACACTGAAGCTTTCTTT
CDR3aa: CASSIGDRANTEAFF
d_gene: TRBD1
v_gene: TRBV18
j_gene: TRBJ1-1
abundance: .

CDR3nt: TGTGCCAGCAGCGGGACTAGCGGGGCGAATGAGCAGTTCTTC
CDR3aa: CASSGTSGANEQFF
d_gene: TRBD2
v_gene: TRBV2
j_gene: TRBJ2-1
abundance: once

CDR3nt: TGCAGCGTCGCGGGGTCTACGTATGGCTACACCTTC
CDR3aa: CSVAGSTYGYTF
d_gene: .
v_gene: TRBV29-1
j_gene: TRBJ1-2
abundance: .

CDR3nt: TGCGCCAGCCTAAACCGGGACTCTCTTCGTGAAGCTTTCTTT
CDR3aa: CASLNRDSLREAFF
d_gene: .
v_gene: TRBV10-2
j_gene: TRBJ1-1
abundance: .

CDR3nt: TGTGCCAGCAGCGTAGAAGGGGCCGACGGGGAGCTGTTTTTT
CDR3aa: CASSVEGADGELFF
d_gene: .
v_gene: TRBV9
j_gene: TRBJ2-2
abundance: .

CDR3nt: TGTGCCAGCACCCACCGGGGGGGTATAACCTACAATGAGCAGTTCTTC
CDR3aa: CASTHRGGITYNEQFF
d_gene: TRBD2
v_gene: TRBV27
j_gene: TRBJ2-1
abundance: .

CDR3nt: TGTGCCAGCAGCTTTCTGACAGGGGCCGGAAACACCATATATTTT
CDR3aa: CASSFLTGAGNTIYF
d_gene: TRBD1
v_gene: TRBV7-9
j_gene: TRBJ1-3
abundance: .

CDR3nt: TGTGCCAGCCGAAAACTAGCGGGGGGGTTACCTAGCACAGATACGCAGTATTTT
CDR3aa: CASRKLAGGLPSTDTQYF
d_gene: TRBD2
v_gene: TRBV27
j_gene: TRBJ2-3
abundance: .

CDR3nt: TGCGCCTCCCCCACGCCGGGACAGGGGAAGCTTGTGGACGAGCAGTACTTC
CDR3aa: CASPTPGQGKLVDEQYF
d_gene: TRBD1
v_gene: TRBV23-1
j_gene: TRBJ2-7
abundance: many

CDR3nt: TGTGCCTGGAGTCCCGGGGGGGCCCTCTCCTACGAGCAGTACTTC
CDR3aa: CAWSPGGALSYEQYF
d_gene: TRBD2
v_gene: TRBV30
j_gene: TRBJ2-7
abundance: .

CDR3nt: TGTGCCAGCAGCTTAGACAGGGCTAGTTCACCCCTCCACTTT
CDR3aa: CASSLDRASSPLHF
d_gene: .
v_gene: TRBV7-9
j_gene: TRBJ1-6
abundance: .

CDR3nt: TGTGCCAGCAGCTTAACCCGGACAGGGGGCAATGAGCAGTTCTTC
CDR3aa: CASSLTRTGGNEQFF
d_gene: TRBD1
v_gene: TRBV7-9
j_gene: TRBJ2-1
abundance: once

CDR3nt: TGTGCCAGCAGTGAGGCTAGCGGGGGAGGGGATGAGCAGTTCTTC
CDR3aa: CASSEASGGGDEQFF
d_gene: TRBD2
v_gene: TRBV6-1
j_gene: TRBJ2-1
abundance: .

CDR3nt: TGTGCCAGTAGTCTTGCCACCACGGGCTACGAGCAGTACTTC
CDR3aa: CASSLATTGYEQYF
d_gene: .
v_gene: TRBV19
j_gene: TRBJ2-7
abundance: .

CDR3nt: TGTGCCAGCACCGAGGACAGTCTTAGCAATCAGCCCCAGCATTTT
CDR3aa: CASTEDSLSNQPQHF
d_gene: .
v_gene: TRBV2
j_gene: TRBJ1-5
abundance: .

CDR3nt: TGTGCCAGTAGTACAAACGGACAGTTTAACTATGGCTACACCTTC
CDR3aa: CASSTNGQFNYGYTF
d_gene: .
v_gene: TRBV19
j_gene: TRBJ1-2
abundance: .

CDR3nt: TGTGCCAGCAGTAAGACAGGGGTTAACTATGGCTACACCTTC
CDR3aa: CASSKTGVNYGYTF
d_gene: TRBD1
v_gene: TRBV6-5
j_gene: TRBJ1-2
abundance: .